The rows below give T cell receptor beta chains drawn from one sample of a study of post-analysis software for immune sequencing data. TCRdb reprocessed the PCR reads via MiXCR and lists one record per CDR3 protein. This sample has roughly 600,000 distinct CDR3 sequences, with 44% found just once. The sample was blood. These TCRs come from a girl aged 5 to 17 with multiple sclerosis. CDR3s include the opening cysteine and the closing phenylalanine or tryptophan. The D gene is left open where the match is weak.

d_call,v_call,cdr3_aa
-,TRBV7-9,CASSLVRVSLSYGYTF
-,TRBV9,CASSVGGPGVYNEQFF
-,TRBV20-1,CSAPPAENPYEQYF
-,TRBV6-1,CASSLRGKAVGNQPQHF
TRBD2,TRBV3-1,CASSRRGGSAPHEQFF
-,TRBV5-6,CASSLAEDSQETQYF
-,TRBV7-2,CAGSTDLTTSEQFF
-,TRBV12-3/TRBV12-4,CASSLATTGNSPLHF
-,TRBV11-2,CASSLEVHNEQFF
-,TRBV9,CASSVATMGYTDTQYF